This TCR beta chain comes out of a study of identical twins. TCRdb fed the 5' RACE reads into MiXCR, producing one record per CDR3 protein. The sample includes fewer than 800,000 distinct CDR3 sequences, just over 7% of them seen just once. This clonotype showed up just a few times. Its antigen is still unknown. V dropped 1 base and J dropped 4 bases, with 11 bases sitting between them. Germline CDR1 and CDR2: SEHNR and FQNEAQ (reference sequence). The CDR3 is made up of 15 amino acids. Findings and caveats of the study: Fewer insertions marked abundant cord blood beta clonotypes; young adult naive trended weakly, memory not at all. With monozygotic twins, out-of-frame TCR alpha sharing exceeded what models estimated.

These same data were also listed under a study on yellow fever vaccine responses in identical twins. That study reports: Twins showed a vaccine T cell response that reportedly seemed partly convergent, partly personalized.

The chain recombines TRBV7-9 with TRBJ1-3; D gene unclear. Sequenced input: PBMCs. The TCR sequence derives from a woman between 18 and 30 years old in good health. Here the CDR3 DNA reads TGTGCCAGCAGCTTAGTTACGGGGTACGGAAACACCATATATTTT. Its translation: CASSLVTGYGNTIYF.